These T cell receptor beta chains were read from a single sample in a study of T cell responses to AZD1222 COVID-19 vaccine. The repertoire was sequenced with immunoSEQ multiplex PCR; TCRdb's copy has only in-frame clones and lacks some. The data contain under 150,000 clones, around 83% of them singletons. The material sequenced was peripheral blood, taken on day 0 of MenACWY control vaccination. The receptors were sampled from an adult in good health. Each CDR3 is given with its conserved first and last residue. Fields, in order: clone size, V gene, J gene, D gene, CDR3 protein, CDR3 DNA. The D gene is left open where the match is weak. The size entry is marked missing in some rows and otherwise reads once, few, many or a size class.

clone size: -
V gene: TRBV12-5
J gene: TRBJ1-1
D gene: TRBD1
CDR3 protein: CASGSRDRGSNTEAFF
CDR3 DNA: TGTGCTAGTGGTTCCCGGGACAGGGGCTCGAACACTGAAGCTTTCTTT

clone size: once
V gene: TRBV19
J gene: TRBJ1-4
D gene: -
CDR3 protein: CASSRGRANEKLFF
CDR3 DNA: TGTGCCAGTAGTAGAGGAAGGGCTAATGAAAAACTGTTTTTT

clone size: -
V gene: TRBV5-1
J gene: TRBJ1-2
D gene: TRBD1
CDR3 protein: CASSLEGTGPRYTF
CDR3 DNA: TGCGCCAGCAGCTTGGAGGGGACAGGACCCCGCTACACCTTC

clone size: -
V gene: TRBV30
J gene: TRBJ1-6
D gene: -
CDR3 protein: CAWSALSPLHF
CDR3 DNA: TGTGCCTGGAGTGCACTTTCACCCCTCCACTTT

clone size: -
V gene: TRBV10-2
J gene: TRBJ2-2
D gene: -
CDR3 protein: CASSQTRPRGTGELFF
CDR3 DNA: TGCGCCAGCTCGCAAACTAGACCTCGAGGCACCGGGGAGCTGTTTTTT

clone size: -
V gene: TRBV27
J gene: TRBJ1-6
D gene: -
CDR3 protein: CASSLTIGRPLPPLHF
CDR3 DNA: TGTGCCAGCAGTTTAACAATCGGGCGGCCACTACCACCCCTCCACTTT

clone size: -
V gene: TRBV12-5
J gene: TRBJ2-3
D gene: TRBD2
CDR3 protein: CASGLVLAGADTQYF
CDR3 DNA: TGTGCTAGTGGTTTGGTACTGGCGGGGGCAGATACGCAGTATTTT

clone size: -
V gene: TRBV19
J gene: TRBJ2-1
D gene: TRBD2
CDR3 protein: CASSQSGGLYNEQFF
CDR3 DNA: TGTGCCAGTAGCCAGAGCGGGGGGCTGTACAATGAGCAGTTCTTC

clone size: -
V gene: TRBV19
J gene: TRBJ1-1
D gene: -
CDR3 protein: CASTLSTRNTEAFF
CDR3 DNA: TGTGCCAGTACCCTGTCGACGAGGAACACTGAAGCTTTCTTT

clone size: -
V gene: TRBV7-9
J gene: TRBJ1-1
D gene: -
CDR3 protein: CASVRGGLTEAFF
CDR3 DNA: TGTGCCAGCGTAAGAGGGGGGCTCACTGAAGCTTTCTTT

clone size: once
V gene: TRBV5-6
J gene: TRBJ2-5
D gene: -
CDR3 protein: CASSLSLALSETQYF
CDR3 DNA: TGTGCCAGCAGCTTGTCACTAGCACTGTCGGAGACCCAGTACTTC

clone size: -
V gene: TRBV9
J gene: TRBJ2-2
D gene: TRBD1
CDR3 protein: CASSVGQGASGELFF
CDR3 DNA: TGTGCCAGCAGCGTAGGGCAGGGGGCGTCCGGGGAGCTGTTTTTT

clone size: -
V gene: TRBV3-1/TRBV3-2
J gene: TRBJ2-2
D gene: -
CDR3 protein: CASSQLEGTGELFF
CDR3 DNA: TGTGCCAGCAGCCAATTGGAGGGCACCGGGGAGCTGTTTTTT

clone size: once
V gene: TRBV15
J gene: TRBJ2-2
D gene: TRBD1
CDR3 protein: CATSRAFAGGGRTGELFF
CDR3 DNA: TGTGCCACCAGCAGAGCCTTTGCAGGGGGCGGAAGGACCGGGGAGCTGTTTTTT

clone size: once
V gene: TRBV6-1
J gene: TRBJ1-2
D gene: -
CDR3 protein: CASSDGIVSYTF
CDR3 DNA: TGTGCCAGCAGTGACGGGATTGTTAGCTACACCTTC

clone size: once
V gene: TRBV28
J gene: TRBJ1-5
D gene: -
CDR3 protein: CASSLAGPVGQPQHF
CDR3 DNA: TGTGCCAGCAGTTTGGCAGGCCCAGTGGGTCAGCCCCAGCATTTT

clone size: -
V gene: TRBV7-6
J gene: TRBJ2-3
D gene: TRBD2
CDR3 protein: CASSTPLAGAEDTQYF
CDR3 DNA: TGTGCCAGCAGCACCCCACTAGCGGGGGCCGAGGATACGCAGTATTTT

clone size: -
V gene: TRBV9
J gene: TRBJ2-3
D gene: -
CDR3 protein: CASAWGTGFAQYF
CDR3 DNA: TGTGCCAGCGCGTGGGGTACAGGTTTTGCGCAGTATTTT

clone size: -
V gene: TRBV5-1
J gene: TRBJ2-1
D gene: TRBD2
CDR3 protein: CASSEGLAGANEQFF
CDR3 DNA: TGCGCCAGCAGCGAGGGACTAGCGGGGGCTAATGAGCAGTTCTTC

clone size: -
V gene: TRBV6-1
J gene: TRBJ2-7
D gene: -
CDR3 protein: CASSEGGRGPLYEQYF
CDR3 DNA: TGTGCCAGCAGTGAAGGCGGCAGGGGCCCGCTCTACGAGCAGTACTTC

clone size: once
V gene: TRBV30
J gene: TRBJ1-2
D gene: TRBD1
CDR3 protein: CAWRRGQGNYGYTF
CDR3 DNA: TGTGCCTGGAGGCGGGGACAGGGGAACTATGGCTACACCTTC

clone size: once
V gene: TRBV6-7
J gene: TRBJ2-2
D gene: -
CDR3 protein: CASSYWQGRGTGELFF
CDR3 DNA: TGTGCCAGCAGTTACTGGCAGGGGAGGGGGACCGGGGAGCTGTTTTTT

clone size: -
V gene: TRBV9
J gene: TRBJ2-5
D gene: -
CDR3 protein: CASSVTGRETQYF
CDR3 DNA: TGTGCCAGCAGCGTCACAGGGCGGGAGACCCAGTACTTC

clone size: once
V gene: TRBV7-3
J gene: TRBJ2-3
D gene: -
CDR3 protein: CASSLYQFRDNRTDTQYF
CDR3 DNA: TGTGCCAGCAGCTTATACCAATTCCGGGACAACCGCACAGATACGCAGTATTTT

clone size: -
V gene: TRBV2
J gene: TRBJ1-2
D gene: -
CDR3 protein: CASSEALRGTGYTF
CDR3 DNA: TGTGCCAGCAGTGAAGCGCTCAGGGGTACTGGCTACACCTTC

clone size: once
V gene: TRBV7-3
J gene: TRBJ1-2
D gene: TRBD1
CDR3 protein: CASSPSGQGGAYGYTF
CDR3 DNA: TGTGCCAGCAGCCCCTCGGGACAGGGAGGTGCCTATGGCTACACCTTC

clone size: -
V gene: TRBV6-5
J gene: TRBJ1-2
D gene: -
CDR3 protein: CASSYSGDNYGYTF
CDR3 DNA: TGTGCCAGCAGTTACTCGGGTGACAACTATGGCTACACCTTC